The rows below give T cell receptor beta chains drawn from one sample of a study of blood T cells in healthy people across ages. TCRdb independently ran MiXCR on the 5' RACE reads; one entry per CDR3 protein. The repertoire has more than 900,000 distinct CDR3 sequences, around 27% of them found once; the top ten carry less than 0.75%. This sample was also put to use in a study of T cells of mothers and their children.

Sequencing input: blood. The receptors come from a girl under 10 years old in good health. Both conserved end residues are part of each CDR3. Fields, in order: J gene, V gene, D gene, clone size, CDR3 DNA, CDR3 protein. The D gene is left open where the match is weak. Some rows mark clone size as missing; the rest say once, few, many or name a class of expanded clone.

TRBJ1-2	TRBV12-3/TRBV12-4	-	few	TGTGCCAGCAGTTTACCCCGGACGGCTGCTAACTATGGCTACACCTTC	CASSLPRTAANYGYTF
TRBJ2-5	TRBV29-1	-	-	TGCAGCGTTGGTAGTCAGCACGAGACCCAGTACTTC	CSVGSQHETQYF
TRBJ2-1	TRBV20-1	-	few	TGCAGTGCTAGAGATCTAGGTGCTGTTGACTACAATGAGCAGTTCTTC	CSARDLGAVDYNEQFF
TRBJ1-2	TRBV28	-	-	TGTGCCAGCAGACTCTCGAATGACAGGTCGCACACCTTC	CASRLSNDRSHTF
TRBJ2-5	TRBV2	TRBD2	once	TGTGCCAGCAGTCCCACTAGCGGGGGGCCGGGGGAGCAGTACTTC	CASSPTSGGPGEQYF
TRBJ2-7	TRBV6-1	-	-	TGTGCCAGCTACTCCACGGGGCCTCGGGCTTTGGGCGAGCAGTACTTC	CASYSTGPRALGEQYF
TRBJ2-1	TRBV4-2	-	-	TGTGCCAGCAGCCAAGATCGAGAGGGTGAGCAGTTCTTC	CASSQDREGEQFF
TRBJ1-1	TRBV6-5	-	-	TGTGCCAGCAGCCAGGGTACCGAAAACACTGAAGCTCTCTTT	CASSQGTENTEALF
TRBJ2-1	TRBV13	-	-	TGTGCCAGCAGCTTAAATAGTGGGCTCGCCAATGAGCAGTTCTTC	CASSLNSGLANEQFF
TRBJ2-7	TRBV2	TRBD2	few	TGTGCCACCCGTAGCGGGAGCTCCTACGAGCAGTACTTC	CATRSGSSYEQYF
TRBJ2-7	TRBV5-1	TRBD1	few	TGCGCCAGCACCCCTGGGGCAGGGGGCTACGAGCAGTACTTC	CASTPGAGGYEQYF
TRBJ2-2	TRBV6-5	-	few	TGTGCCAGCAGCTCGGGACTCAAGAACACCGGGGAGCTGTTTTTT	CASSSGLKNTGELFF
TRBJ2-1	TRBV11-3	-	-	TGTGCCAGCAAGATGCCGGGACGAGTAAATGAGCAGTTCTTC	CASKMPGRVNEQFF
TRBJ2-5	TRBV7-3	TRBD2	-	TGTGCCAGCAGCTCTACTCGGGGGGAGGAGCAGTACTTC	CASSSTRGEEQYF